This section outlines one T cell receptor (beta chain) sequence together with its context. Other nucleotide sequences in the sample specify the same CDR3. This entry is derived from a study of blood T cell repertoires in COVID-19. Study summary: Samples taken during acute and convalescent COVID-19 were collected in the United States, Italy and Spain. PBMCs, B-cell-depleted T cells, or T cells were the source of the cDNA or gDNA that made up the material.

The repertoire was sequenced with immunoSEQ multiplex PCR; TCRdb's copy has only in-frame clones and lacks some. The sample has 45,000 to 70,000 clones, around 67% seen once. The J segment lost 5 bases and the V segment lost 6 bases, leaving 3 bases of the junction unmatched. CDR3 length equals 14 residues. Germline lookup yields CDR1 LNHDA and CDR2 SQIVND (reference sequence). This chain uses TRBV19 with TRBJ2-5; 13 positions agree with TRBD2. Sequences were obtained from peripheral blood. This clonotype was sampled from a woman between 45 and 65 years old with active or convalescent COVID-19. This chain's CDR3 is CASSLTSGGETQYF. The CDR3 DNA is TGTGCCAGTAGCCTGACTAGCGGGGGGGAGACCCAGTACTTC.